Listed below are T cell receptor beta chains from one sample, sequenced in a study of vaccination effects on CD4 cells after COVID-19. Method: immunoSEQ multiplex PCR; TCRdb's copy keeps in-frame clones and lacks some. The table lists approximately 30,000 clones, 73% of them singletons. These receptors' antigens are unknown. Sample: CD4+ T cells from PBMCs cultured with HCoV-NL63 spike peptides, taken after COVID-19 vaccination. The receptors were sampled from a human donor who received a COVID-19 vaccine. CDR3s include the opening cysteine and the closing phenylalanine or tryptophan. Each record gives: clone size, V gene, D gene, J gene, CDR3 protein, CDR3 DNA. A D gene is named only where the DNA matches it firmly. Clone sizes are given selectively: once, few, many, or a class where the clone is expanded.

-	TRBV10-1	-	TRBJ2-5	CASSESAGQETQYF	TGCGCCAGCAGTGAGTCGGCAGGCCAAGAGACCCAGTACTTC
-	TRBV5-1	TRBD1	TRBJ2-7	CASSPGQNLYEQYF	TGCGCCAGCAGCCCGGGACAGAACCTCTACGAGCAGTACTTC
few	TRBV27	TRBD1	TRBJ2-2	CASGQGRELFF	TGTGCCAGCGGACAGGGTCGGGAGCTGTTTTTT
few	TRBV11-2	TRBD1	TRBJ1-2	CASSLGTGGDGYTF	TGTGCCAGCAGCTTAGGGACAGGGGGCGATGGCTACACCTTC
-	TRBV6-2/TRBV6-3	-	TRBJ1-2	CASSYRGPYGYTF	TGTGCCAGCAGTTACCGAGGGCCGTATGGCTACACCTTC
-	TRBV6-5	-	TRBJ2-4	CASSTPELQNIQYF	TGTGCCAGCAGTACCCCCGAGCTTCAAAACATTCAGTACTTC
-	TRBV5-5	-	TRBJ1-2	CASSLGGGAPNYGYTF	TGTGCCAGCAGCTTGGGGGGAGGGGCGCCTAACTATGGCTACACCTTC
-	TRBV7-9	TRBD1	TRBJ1-2	CASSATGGTLDGYTF	TGTGCCAGCAGCGCAACAGGGGGTACTCTTGATGGCTACACCTTC
-	TRBV5-6	TRBD2	TRBJ2-1	CASSSVAGRGYNEQFF	TGTGCCAGCAGCTCGGTAGCGGGAAGGGGGTACAATGAGCAGTTCTTC
-	TRBV5-8	-	TRBJ1-2	CASSLPFNYGYTF	TGTGCCAGCAGCTTGCCCTTTAACTATGGCTACACCTTC
-	TRBV7-9	TRBD2	TRBJ2-3	CASSRRLAGSGIDTQYF	TGTGCCAGCAGCCGCCGACTAGCGGGATCCGGCATAGATACGCAGTATTTT
-	TRBV12-3/TRBV12-4	-	TRBJ2-6	CASSLNGANVLTF	TGTGCCAGCAGTTTAAACGGGGCCAACGTCCTGACTTTC
-	TRBV6-5	-	TRBJ2-7	CASSWGGNEQYF	TGTGCCAGCAGTTGGGGAGGTAACGAGCAGTACTTC
-	TRBV10-2	TRBD1	TRBJ1-6	CASGTGLNNSPLHF	TGCGCCAGTGGGACAGGGTTAAATAATTCACCCCTCCACTTT
-	TRBV5-1	TRBD2	TRBJ2-5	CASSLIPSGGPIQETQYF	TGCGCCAGCAGCTTAATACCTAGCGGGGGGCCCATTCAAGAGACCCAGTACTTC
once	TRBV9	-	TRBJ2-2	CASSVRTSSTGELFF	TGTGCCAGCAGCGTCCGGACATCGAGCACCGGGGAGCTGTTTTTT
-	TRBV5-1	-	TRBJ1-2	CASRQIGQNGYTF	TGCGCCAGCAGACAAATAGGGCAAAATGGCTACACCTTC
once	TRBV30	-	TRBJ1-2	CAWTQVLGYTF	TGTGCCTGGACACAGGTGCTCGGCTACACCTTC
-	TRBV7-6	TRBD1	TRBJ2-7	CASSKDRGLYEQYF	TGTGCCAGCAGCAAGGACAGGGGTTTGTACGAGCAGTACTTC
-	TRBV3-1/TRBV3-2	TRBD2	TRBJ2-7	CASSPRRGLVLLSSYEQYF	TGTGCCAGCAGCCCCCGGAGGGGACTAGTGCTTCTCAGCTCCTACGAGCAGTACTTC
-	TRBV5-8	-	TRBJ2-7	CASSPTGTIFRVEQYF	TGTGCCAGCAGCCCGACCGGGACGATTTTTCGGGTCGAGCAGTACTTC
-	TRBV3-1/TRBV3-2	-	TRBJ1-6	CASSQGRGRSPLHF	TGTGCCAGCAGCCAAGGCAGGGGCCGTTCACCCCTCCACTTT
-	TRBV10-3	TRBD1	TRBJ1-1	CAISFRQGEEAFF	TGTGCCATCAGTTTCCGACAGGGAGAGGAAGCTTTCTTT
-	TRBV3-1/TRBV3-2	-	TRBJ1-4	CASSQDVRAPGGEKLFF	TGTGCCAGCAGCCAAGATGTAAGGGCGCCAGGAGGTGAAAAACTGTTTTTT
-	TRBV2	TRBD1	TRBJ1-4	CASEGTGGDTEKLFF	TGTGCCAGCGAGGGGACAGGGGGCGATACTGAAAAACTGTTTTTT
-	TRBV10-2	TRBD2	TRBJ2-2	CASRATSGVWDTGELFF	TGCGCCAGCAGGGCCACTAGCGGGGTATGGGACACCGGGGAGCTGTTTTTT
few	TRBV29-1	TRBD1	TRBJ1-1	CSVVTRGRGTEAFF	TGCAGCGTTGTCACGAGGGGGCGCGGAACTGAAGCTTTCTTT